These T cell receptor beta chains were read from a single sample in a study of CD8 T cells in Susac syndrome. One entry per CDR3 protein, called by TCRdb with MiXCR from the immunoSEQ multiplex PCR reads. The table shows around 170,000 distinct CDR3 sequences, with around 92% occurring only once. Sequencing was performed on CD4+ T cells from PBMCs. The receptors derive from a human donor in good health. Both conserved end residues are part of each CDR3.

j_gene: TRBJ2-7
v_gene: TRBV6-1
CDR3aa: CASTLRNYEQYF

j_gene: TRBJ2-5
v_gene: TRBV7-2
CDR3aa: CASSLEDFGTQYF

j_gene: TRBJ1-5
v_gene: TRBV6-2/TRBV6-3
CDR3aa: CASSQGPFPDQPQHF

j_gene: TRBJ2-2
v_gene: TRBV5-1
CDR3aa: CASSQIKSDTGELFF

j_gene: TRBJ1-5
v_gene: TRBV28
CDR3aa: CASIAGSNQPQHF

j_gene: TRBJ1-5
v_gene: TRBV2
CDR3aa: CASSPRGTGAGQPQHF

j_gene: TRBJ1-1
v_gene: TRBV29-1
CDR3aa: CSAGNTEAFF

j_gene: TRBJ1-6
v_gene: TRBV5-1
CDR3aa: CASSLAPTGANNSPLHF

j_gene: TRBJ2-3
v_gene: TRBV4-1
CDR3aa: CASGTGTGSPDTQYF

j_gene: TRBJ1-1
v_gene: TRBV3-1
CDR3aa: CASSQGQRPRGTEAFF

j_gene: TRBJ2-5
v_gene: TRBV6-5
CDR3aa: CASSLLRGSRQETQYF

j_gene: TRBJ2-7
v_gene: TRBV11-2
CDR3aa: CASSLNSGGAYEQYF

j_gene: TRBJ1-6
v_gene: TRBV6-6
CDR3aa: CASSGSSNSPLHF

j_gene: TRBJ1-4
v_gene: TRBV15
CDR3aa: CATSTRTGENEKLFF

j_gene: TRBJ2-1
v_gene: TRBV5-1
CDR3aa: CASSLNPTDSYNEQFF

j_gene: TRBJ2-2
v_gene: TRBV29-1
CDR3aa: CSVYKRRTGELFF

j_gene: TRBJ2-6
v_gene: TRBV29-1
CDR3aa: CSASVGSSGANVLTF

j_gene: TRBJ1-2
v_gene: TRBV5-4
CDR3aa: CASSLSWRGYTF

j_gene: TRBJ2-7
v_gene: TRBV7-2
CDR3aa: CASSFIAGGWNEQYF

j_gene: TRBJ2-7
v_gene: TRBV4-3
CDR3aa: CASSQGSRGSYEQYF

j_gene: TRBJ2-1
v_gene: TRBV28
CDR3aa: CASSLGAGVHNEQFF

j_gene: TRBJ1-2
v_gene: TRBV7-8
CDR3aa: CASSPNRGNYGYTF

j_gene: TRBJ2-1
v_gene: TRBV20-1
CDR3aa: CSAPSGRSNEQFF

j_gene: TRBJ2-7
v_gene: TRBV7-9
CDR3aa: CASSPYGGGYEQYF

j_gene: TRBJ1-1
v_gene: TRBV7-2
CDR3aa: CASRQREGANTEAFF

j_gene: TRBJ1-2
v_gene: TRBV6-6
CDR3aa: CASSWGYGYTF

j_gene: TRBJ1-2
v_gene: TRBV19
CDR3aa: CASSGLPGRVINYGYTF

j_gene: TRBJ2-7
v_gene: TRBV20-1
CDR3aa: CSARVGQSSYEQYF

j_gene: TRBJ1-1
v_gene: TRBV6-5
CDR3aa: CASMTRNTEAFF

j_gene: TRBJ1-6
v_gene: TRBV7-9
CDR3aa: CASSLRTGSNSPLHF

j_gene: TRBJ1-3
v_gene: TRBV10-3
CDR3aa: CAISSQEKVGNTIYF

j_gene: TRBJ2-7
v_gene: TRBV6-6
CDR3aa: CASSSQGEAYEQYF

j_gene: TRBJ2-1
v_gene: TRBV18
CDR3aa: CASSPGAFNEQFF

j_gene: TRBJ2-1
v_gene: TRBV6-2/TRBV6-3
CDR3aa: CASIKDGTSGGNEQFF

j_gene: TRBJ1-1
v_gene: TRBV2
CDR3aa: CASSKRGGATTEAFF

j_gene: TRBJ2-7
v_gene: TRBV28
CDR3aa: CASSRGGESYEQYF

j_gene: TRBJ2-7
v_gene: TRBV20-1
CDR3aa: CSATWAAGYEQYF

j_gene: TRBJ1-5
v_gene: TRBV6-6
CDR3aa: CASVSSYSNQPQHF

j_gene: TRBJ2-1
v_gene: TRBV6-2/TRBV6-3
CDR3aa: CASSLLAGVRGEQFF

j_gene: TRBJ1-4
v_gene: TRBV5-1
CDR3aa: CASSRLGQPNEKLFF

j_gene: TRBJ2-1
v_gene: TRBV5-1
CDR3aa: CASSGDGLASYNEQFF